This T cell receptor (beta chain) was recorded in a study of immune cell composition in non-small cell lung cancer. This table comes from immunoSEQ multiplex PCR, and its TCRdb copy is limited to in-frame clones, with some not included. The sample contains 14,000 to 15,000 clones, 55% to 70% of which appear only once. CDR1 is LNHNV, CDR2 YYDKDF, per germline (reference sequence). This CDR3 comprises 14 residues. General study points: Squamous carcinomas (about 75%) more often had tumour-associated clones >0.5% than adenocarcinomas (around 33%). Top 10 clone scores and clonality were higher in squamous than adenocarcinoma.

This clone was recorded once. The target antigen is unknown. The chain is built from TRBV15 and TRBJ2-5; D gene ambiguous. The tail of the sequence fits TRBJ2-7 better, so the J call may be wrong. Sequencing used lung tumor tissue. The TCR was taken from a human donor with non-small cell lung cancer. The CDR3 is CATSREGISYEQYF. The CDR3 coding sequence is TGTGCCACCAGCAGGGAAGGAATTAGCTACGAGCAGTACTTC.